This T cell receptor beta chain was sequenced in a study of blood T cells in healthy people across ages. Samples each had at least 5.5 micrograms of total RNA extracted. Next came a second PCR, run for about 7 to 11 cycles, which used a sample-barcoded 5' primer along with a J-beta primer mix. TCRdb independently ran MiXCR on the 5' RACE reads; one entry per CDR3 protein. This table has approximately 900,000 distinct CDR3 sequences, 48% appearing once. The V and J ends lost 4 bases and 2 bases, in that order; junction bases with no gene match: 6. CDR1 and CDR2 (germline): SGHKS, YYEKEE (reference sequence). The CDR3 totals 16 residues. This clonotype has ten or more counts.

This TCR derives from a man aged 30 to 39 in good health. V usage is TRBV5-5 and J usage is TRBJ2-3; 11 bases agree with TRBD2. The sample taken for sequencing was blood. CDR3 bases: TGTGCCAGCAGCAAGGGGACTAGCGGACTCACAGATACGCAGTATTTT. Translation: CASSKGTSGLTDTQYF.